The rows below give T cell receptor beta chains drawn from one sample of a study of T cell responses to AZD1222 COVID-19 vaccine. Using immunoSEQ multiplex PCR, the repertoire was profiled, and TCRdb retains in-frame clones only, with some absent. The sample consists of around 100,000 clones, just under 90% of them appearing once. Material: peripheral blood, obtained on day 0 of AZD1222 vaccination. The source of these receptors is an adult in good health. Each CDR3 is given with its conserved first and last residue. Fields, in order: clone size, D gene, J gene, V gene, CDR3 protein, CDR3 DNA. The D gene is left open where the match is weak. Rows give clone size only sometimes, using once, few, many, or a class for an expanded clone.

abundance: .; d_gene: .; j_gene: TRBJ1-4; v_gene: TRBV5-6; CDR3aa: CASSTTTPRRTNEKLFF; CDR3nt: TGTGCCAGCAGCACCACGACACCCAGGCGGACTAATGAAAAACTGTTTTTT
abundance: .; d_gene: .; j_gene: TRBJ1-2; v_gene: TRBV15; CDR3aa: CATSRAGARAYGYTF; CDR3nt: TGTGCCACCAGCAGGGCAGGGGCCCGGGCCTATGGCTACACCTTC
abundance: .; d_gene: TRBD2; j_gene: TRBJ2-7; v_gene: TRBV6-5; CDR3aa: CAGSPGLAGRYEQYF; CDR3nt: TGTGCCGGGTCACCGGGACTAGCGGGGCGCTACGAGCAGTACTTC
abundance: once; d_gene: TRBD1; j_gene: TRBJ1-1; v_gene: TRBV25-1; CDR3aa: CASSFTGVPEAFF; CDR3nt: TGTGCCAGCAGTTTCACAGGGGTGCCTGAAGCTTTCTTT
abundance: .; d_gene: TRBD1; j_gene: TRBJ1-2; v_gene: TRBV10-1; CDR3aa: CASSVFRDSGYTF; CDR3nt: TGCGCCAGCAGTGTGTTCCGGGACAGTGGCTACACCTTC
abundance: .; d_gene: .; j_gene: TRBJ1-3; v_gene: TRBV6-2/TRBV6-3; CDR3aa: CASSSLLSGNTIYF; CDR3nt: TGTGCCAGCAGCTCGCTCCTCTCTGGAAACACCATATATTTT
abundance: .; d_gene: TRBD2; j_gene: TRBJ2-7; v_gene: TRBV18; CDR3aa: CASSPSTSGLGSYEQYF; CDR3nt: TGTGCCAGCTCACCTAGCACTAGCGGGTTGGGCTCCTACGAGCAGTACTTC
abundance: .; d_gene: .; j_gene: TRBJ1-3; v_gene: TRBV5-1; CDR3aa: CASSLEGGAGNTIYF; CDR3nt: TGCGCCAGCAGCTTGGAAGGGGGGGCTGGAAACACCATATATTTT
abundance: .; d_gene: .; j_gene: TRBJ1-3; v_gene: TRBV3-1/TRBV3-2; CDR3aa: CASSQDYESSGNTIYF; CDR3nt: TGTGCCAGCAGCCAAGATTATGAGTCCTCTGGAAACACCATATATTTT
abundance: .; d_gene: .; j_gene: TRBJ2-7; v_gene: TRBV10-3; CDR3aa: CAISEGGVYEQYF; CDR3nt: TGTGCCATCAGTGAGGGAGGAGTCTACGAGCAGTACTTC
abundance: .; d_gene: TRBD2; j_gene: TRBJ2-2; v_gene: TRBV3-1/TRBV3-2; CDR3aa: CASSQRGVANTGELFF; CDR3nt: TGTGCCAGCAGCCAACGGGGGGTTGCGAACACCGGGGAGCTGTTTTTT
abundance: .; d_gene: .; j_gene: TRBJ1-2; v_gene: TRBV7-9; CDR3aa: CASSLGLSLGGYTF; CDR3nt: TGTGCCAGCAGTCTGGGACTAAGCCTCGGAGGCTACACCTTC
abundance: .; d_gene: .; j_gene: TRBJ2-7; v_gene: TRBV7-9; CDR3aa: CASSLGKGVEQYF; CDR3nt: TGTGCCAGCAGCTTAGGAAAAGGGGTCGAGCAGTACTTC
abundance: .; d_gene: .; j_gene: TRBJ2-3; v_gene: TRBV19; CDR3aa: CASSIDSGTADTQYF; CDR3nt: TGTGCCAGTAGTATAGATTCGGGGACGGCGGATACGCAGTATTTT
abundance: .; d_gene: .; j_gene: TRBJ1-1; v_gene: TRBV5-1; CDR3aa: CASSLDRVFITEAFF; CDR3nt: TGCGCCAGCAGCTTGGACAGGGTCTTTATCACTGAAGCTTTCTTT
abundance: .; d_gene: TRBD1; j_gene: TRBJ1-2; v_gene: TRBV7-9; CDR3aa: CASSFPGGTGGGYTF; CDR3nt: TGTGCCAGCAGCTTCCCTGGGGGGACAGGGGGTGGCTACACCTTC
abundance: .; d_gene: TRBD1; j_gene: TRBJ1-5; v_gene: TRBV2; CDR3aa: CASSADRTSNQPQHF; CDR3nt: TGTGCCAGCAGCGCGGACAGGACTAGCAATCAGCCCCAGCATTTT
abundance: .; d_gene: .; j_gene: TRBJ2-3; v_gene: TRBV5-6; CDR3aa: CASSLSLTTDTQYF; CDR3nt: TGTGCCAGCAGCTTGTCACTTACCACAGATACGCAGTATTTT
abundance: .; d_gene: .; j_gene: TRBJ1-2; v_gene: TRBV10-3; CDR3aa: CASTVNPGYGYTF; CDR3nt: TGTGCCTCGACAGTGAATCCGGGCTATGGCTACACCTTC
abundance: once; d_gene: .; j_gene: TRBJ1-4; v_gene: TRBV18; CDR3aa: CASSRSTEAGEKLFF; CDR3nt: TGTGCCAGCTCACGATCCACCGAGGCTGGGGAAAAACTGTTTTTT
abundance: once; d_gene: .; j_gene: TRBJ2-5; v_gene: TRBV5-1; CDR3aa: CASKRVGEETQYF; CDR3nt: TGCGCCAGCAAGAGGGTAGGGGAAGAGACCCAGTACTTC
abundance: .; d_gene: .; j_gene: TRBJ2-5; v_gene: TRBV3-1/TRBV3-2; CDR3aa: CASSTDSEETQYF; CDR3nt: TGTGCCAGCAGCACGGACAGTGAAGAGACCCAGTACTTC
abundance: .; d_gene: .; j_gene: TRBJ2-7; v_gene: TRBV29-1; CDR3aa: CSVAAVSYEQYF; CDR3nt: TGCAGCGTTGCTGCAGTTTCCTACGAGCAGTACTTC
abundance: once; d_gene: .; j_gene: TRBJ1-1; v_gene: TRBV5-1; CDR3aa: CASSFTQRASTEAFF; CDR3nt: TGCGCCAGCAGCTTCACACAGAGGGCGAGCACTGAAGCTTTCTTT
abundance: once; d_gene: .; j_gene: TRBJ2-1; v_gene: TRBV7-2; CDR3aa: CASSLDGAHFNEQFF; CDR3nt: TGTGCCAGCAGCTTAGACGGGGCCCACTTTAATGAGCAGTTCTTC
abundance: .; d_gene: TRBD1; j_gene: TRBJ1-2; v_gene: TRBV5-1; CDR3aa: CASTADRQGARGYTF; CDR3nt: TGCGCCAGCACCGCTGATCGACAGGGGGCGAGGGGCTACACCTTC
abundance: .; d_gene: .; j_gene: TRBJ1-1; v_gene: TRBV7-9; CDR3aa: CASSWGGRNTEAFF; CDR3nt: TGTGCCAGCAGCTGGGGAGGGAGGAACACTGAAGCTTTCTTT
abundance: .; d_gene: .; j_gene: TRBJ2-7; v_gene: TRBV7-2; CDR3aa: CASSLQGTRLSYEQYF; CDR3nt: TGTGCCAGCAGCTTACAGGGGACTCGCCTCTCCTACGAGCAGTACTTC
abundance: .; d_gene: .; j_gene: TRBJ2-5; v_gene: TRBV3-1/TRBV3-2; CDR3aa: CASSQGSRETQYF; CDR3nt: TGTGCCAGCAGCCAAGGTTCTCGGGAGACCCAGTACTTC